These T cell receptor beta chains were read from a single sample in a study of blood T cell repertoires in COVID-19. Libraries were prepared by immunoSEQ multiplex PCR; TCRdb keeps only in-frame clonotypes and omits some of them. Of roughly 270,000 clones listed, about 82% are singletons. Sequenced input: peripheral blood. These receptors were taken from a man in his fifties with active or convalescent COVID-19. The CDR3 runs from the conserved cysteine through the conserved F or W. Fields, in order: J gene, V gene, CDR3 length, CDR3 protein.

TRBJ2-1 | TRBV15 | 14 | CATSSPGQGKLSLF
TRBJ2-5 | TRBV24-1 | 14 | CATSLDGSRETQYF
TRBJ1-6 | TRBV4-1 | 17 | CASSQDQFGTVNSPLHF
TRBJ2-3 | TRBV5-4 | 16 | CASSLLAFGGGDTQYF
TRBJ2-7 | TRBV10-3 | 19 | CAISTFGQDSAGGIHEQYF
TRBJ2-4 | TRBV7-2 | 17 | CASSLNTGLGVKNIQYF
TRBJ2-1 | TRBV18 | 13 | CASSPSGGNEQFF
TRBJ2-7 | TRBV28 | 14 | CASWRAAGEGEQYF
TRBJ1-2 | TRBV2 | 14 | CASSERQEVYGYTF
TRBJ1-1 | TRBV5-1 | 17 | CASSPGTGVGLNTEAFF
TRBJ2-6 | TRBV7-9 | 14 | CASSVIAGANVLTF
TRBJ2-3 | TRBV7-7 | 15 | CASSLGTGLTDTQYF
TRBJ2-7 | TRBV29-1 | 12 | CSIRTGVYEQYF
TRBJ1-3 | TRBV6-5 | 15 | CASSLRGTSGNTIYF
TRBJ2-7 | TRBV5-6 | 16 | CASSFGAGGPTYEQYF
TRBJ2-1 | TRBV7-2 | 16 | CASSARLAFPHNEQFF
TRBJ1-2 | TRBV18 | 14 | CASSPASGGGGYTF
TRBJ1-2 | TRBV2 | 13 | CASSEGAGYGYTF
TRBJ2-1 | TRBV6-6 | 14 | CASRSEISYNEQFF
TRBJ2-7 | TRBV9 | 13 | CASSQGQTYEQYF
TRBJ1-1 | TRBV6-1 | 16 | CASSELGVLVKGEAFF
TRBJ1-4 | TRBV9 | 15 | CASSASAGGREKLFF
TRBJ2-7 | TRBV30 | 14 | CAGYLDAHGYEQYF
TRBJ2-3 | TRBV29-1 | 16 | CSVGSPKTGRTDTQYF
TRBJ2-5 | TRBV2 | 11 | CASNYQETQYF
TRBJ1-5 | TRBV19 | 12 | CASTSGNQPQHF
TRBJ2-1 | TRBV12-5 | 13 | CASGLRGSNEQFF
TRBJ1-4 | TRBV19 | 12 | CASKERGEKLFF
TRBJ1-3 | TRBV30 | 13 | CAWSVTSGNTIYF
TRBJ1-4 | TRBV30 | 15 | CAWTGQGGGQEKLFF
TRBJ2-1 | TRBV5-1 | 18 | CASSLARADGGIYNEQFF
TRBJ1-6 | TRBV19 | 14 | CASSIGLINSPLHF
TRBJ2-1 | TRBV6-2/TRBV6-3 | 15 | CASSYSKGTDNEQFF
TRBJ2-3 | TRBV9 | 15 | CASSVGVAATDTQYF
TRBJ2-1 | TRBV23-1 | 12 | CAGRQAYNEQFF
TRBJ1-5 | TRBV28 | 12 | CASSLTRQPQHF
TRBJ2-3 | TRBV5-4 | 13 | CASSPGLDDTQYF
TRBJ1-2 | TRBV7-6 | 16 | CASSLGQGVNNYGYTF
TRBJ1-1 | TRBV6-6 | 14 | CASSLGQGSPEAFF
TRBJ2-1 | TRBV7-3 | 19 | CASSPSITSGRSSYNEQFF
TRBJ2-7 | TRBV5-1 | 18 | CASSLNGLAGGREYEQYF
TRBJ1-1 | TRBV7-2 | 15 | CASSLIGTGGTEAFF
TRBJ2-7 | TRBV15 | 14 | CATSPWDNPYEQYF
TRBJ1-2 | TRBV29-1 | 14 | CSVGGLTGNYGYTF
TRBJ1-2 | TRBV5-1 | 14 | CASSQTGTVDGYTF
TRBJ2-1 | TRBV12-3/TRBV12-4 | 12 | CASRQPRGEQFF
TRBJ2-1 | TRBV12-3/TRBV12-4 | 13 | CASSFDSYNEQFF
TRBJ1-1 | TRBV29-1 | 13 | CSVDEAQNTEAFF